The following is a TCR beta chain sequence with its context. This specimen comes from a study of T cells in Graves' hyperthyroidism and ophthalmopathy. RNA transcripts gave rise to amplified TCR beta CDR3 regions. HTBI primers drove first-round RT-PCR of the TCR CDR3. Each CDR3 protein is one row after TCRdb ran MiXCR on the multiplex PCR reads. Among about 400,000 distinct CDR3 sequences listed, 15% were seen once. The CDR3 covers 15 residues. Germline loops: CDR1 MNHNS, CDR2 SASEGT. V trimming: 10 bases; J trimming: 4 bases; junction bases outside the gene matches: 12. The origin of this receptor is a woman younger than 45 with Graves' hyperthyroidism. Sequencing was carried out using blood. This chain joins TRBV6-1 and TRBJ1-5; 8 bases map to TRBD1. CDR3 sequence: CATGTGHVGNQPQHF. CDR3 DNA: TGTGCCACCGGGACAGGTCATGTTGGTAATCAGCCCCAGCATTTT.